The 2 T cell receptor beta chains below come from one sample, sequenced in a study of blood T cell repertoires in COVID-19. Sequenced by immunoSEQ multiplex PCR; TCRdb stores in-frame clones only, minus some. Among some 700,000 clones listed, more than 80% were seen once. Sequencing used peripheral blood. The receptors here all came from a woman younger than 30 with acute or convalescent COVID-19.

The J gene is TRBJ2-3, the V gene TRBV4-1; 8 positions match TRBD2. After removal of 3 bases from V and 1 base from J, the junction contained 6 bases not matched to a gene. The CDR3 totals 16 residues. Germline V gives CDR1 MGHRA, CDR2 YSYEKL. The CDR3 sequence is CASSHPSSGRTDTQYF. DNA for the CDR3: TGCGCCAGCAGCCACCCTTCTAGCGGGCGCACAGATACGCAGTATTTT.

The V call is TRBV4-1, the J call TRBJ2-7, with D possibly TRBD1 on 6 matching bases. Per germline, CDR1 MGHRA and CDR2 YSYEKL. The CDR3 consists of 15 residues. V lost 0 bases and J 3 bases, leaving 12 bases between the germline ends. CDR3 amino acids: CASSQDPRDNYEQYF. DNA for the CDR3: TGCGCCAGCAGCCAAGATCCCCGGGACAACTACGAGCAGTACTTC.